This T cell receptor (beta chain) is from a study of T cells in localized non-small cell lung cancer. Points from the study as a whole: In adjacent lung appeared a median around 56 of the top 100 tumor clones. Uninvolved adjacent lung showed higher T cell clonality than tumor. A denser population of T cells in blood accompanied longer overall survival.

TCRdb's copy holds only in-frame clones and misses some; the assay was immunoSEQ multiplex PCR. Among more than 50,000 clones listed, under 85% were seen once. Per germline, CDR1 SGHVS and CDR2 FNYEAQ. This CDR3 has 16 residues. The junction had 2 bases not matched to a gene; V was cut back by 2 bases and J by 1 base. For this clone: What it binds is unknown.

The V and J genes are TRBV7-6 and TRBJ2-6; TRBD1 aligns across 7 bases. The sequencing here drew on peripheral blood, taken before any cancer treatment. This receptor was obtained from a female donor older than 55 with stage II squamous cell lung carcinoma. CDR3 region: CASSLTTGSGANVLTF. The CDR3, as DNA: TGTGCCAGCAGCTTAACGACAGGGTCTGGGGCCAACGTCCTGACTTTC.